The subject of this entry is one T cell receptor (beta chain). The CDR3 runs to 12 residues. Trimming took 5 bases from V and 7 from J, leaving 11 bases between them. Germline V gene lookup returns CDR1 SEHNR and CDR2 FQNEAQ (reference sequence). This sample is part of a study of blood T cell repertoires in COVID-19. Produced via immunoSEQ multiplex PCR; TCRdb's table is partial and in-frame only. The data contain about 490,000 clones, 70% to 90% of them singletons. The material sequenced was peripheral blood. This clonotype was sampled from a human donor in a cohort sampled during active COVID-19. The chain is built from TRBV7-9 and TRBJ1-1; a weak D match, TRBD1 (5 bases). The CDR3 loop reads CASSVQGFEAFF. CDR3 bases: TGTGCCAGCAGCGTCCAGGGATTTGAAGCTTTCTTT.